This T cell receptor beta chain originates from a study of cytotoxic CD8 clonotypes in ibrutinib-treated CLL. Study-level information: Approximately 25 partial and 2 complete responses; at median around 71 months, approximately 15 remitted, roughly 12 progressed.

Trimming cost V 7 bases and J 2 bases, with 15 bases left between them. Germline V gene lookup returns CDR1 SNHLY and CDR2 FYNNEI. The CDR3 has 14 amino acids. The protocol was immunoSEQ multiplex PCR, while the TCRdb copy is restricted to in-frame clones and leaves out a portion. The sample lists about 330,000 clones, around 66% occurring once. General study results and limits: For progressing versus sustained-remission patients, sampling times were not the same. Clonality increased at ibrutinib response and stayed stable in sustained remission. At progression, however, it fell back toward baseline.

As regards this clone: The antigen is undetermined.

The specimen was PBMCs, collected after 36 months of ibrutinib treatment. This TCR was sampled from a human donor with chronic lymphocytic leukemia. V usage is TRBV2 and J usage is TRBJ2-7, with D possibly TRBD1 on 6 matching bases. The CDR3 region is CASILGHGTYEQYF. The CDR3 region has the DNA TGTGCCAGCATCCTGGGACACGGAACCTACGAGCAGTACTTC.